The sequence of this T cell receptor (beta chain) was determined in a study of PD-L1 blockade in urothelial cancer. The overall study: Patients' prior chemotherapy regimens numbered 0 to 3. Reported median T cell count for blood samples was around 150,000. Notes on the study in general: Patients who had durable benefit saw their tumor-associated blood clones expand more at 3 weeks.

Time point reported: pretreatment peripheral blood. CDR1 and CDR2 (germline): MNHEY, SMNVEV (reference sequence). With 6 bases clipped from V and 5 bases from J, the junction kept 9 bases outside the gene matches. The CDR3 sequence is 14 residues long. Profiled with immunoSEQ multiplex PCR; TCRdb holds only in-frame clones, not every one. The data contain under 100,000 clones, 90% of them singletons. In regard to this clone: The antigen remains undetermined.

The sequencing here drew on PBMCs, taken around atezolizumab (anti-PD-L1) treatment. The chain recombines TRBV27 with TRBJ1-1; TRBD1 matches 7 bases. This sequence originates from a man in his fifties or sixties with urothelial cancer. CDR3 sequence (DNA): TGTGCCAGCAGGGAGACAGGGTCTAAGACTGAAGCTTTCTTT. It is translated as CASRETGSKTEAFF.